This T cell receptor beta chain was documented in a study of OX40 agonist ivuxolimab in advanced cancers. Data came from immunoSEQ multiplex PCR; TCRdb stores just in-frame clones and leaves some out. Altogether tens of thousands of clones are present, 70% to 90% being singletons, with the ten largest covering more than 15%. Germline V gene data show CDR1 as SNHLY and CDR2 as FYNNEI. The CDR3 has 15 residues. Trimming shortened V by 9 bases and J by 1 base, and 16 bases separated the two germline ends. The sequence came from an adult with an advanced solid tumor such as melanoma, head and neck, liver or kidney cancer. The V call is TRBV2, the J call TRBJ1-5; D unresolved. The sequencing here drew on CD4+ or CD8+ T cells sorted from blood, taken in a trial of the OX40 agonist ivuxolimab. Written as DNA, the CDR3 is TGTGCCAGTACCATAGAAGGACGGAGCAATCAGCCCCAGCATTTT. Its protein product is CASTIEGRSNQPQHF.